Listed below are T cell receptor beta chains from one sample, sequenced in a study of shared T cell receptors in the human thymus. Profiling relied on immunoSEQ multiplex PCR, and the TCRdb table lists in-frame clones only, not all of them. The sample shows around 730,000 clones, 80% to 90% of them seen only once. The same data also contributed to another study, on human thymus T cells.

The source material was thymocytes. These receptor sequences come from a girl under three years old with a congenital heart defect. CDR3s include the opening cysteine and the closing phenylalanine or tryptophan.

>TRBV2
CASSPPRVGPEAFF
>TRBV29-1
CSAHQGGTGVYGYTF
>TRBV6-6
CASSGGAWAKNIQYF
>TRBV12-5
CASGLKDAWGDRSPTEAFF
>TRBV5-1
CASSSSGRASSGANVLTF
>TRBV6-1
CASSEARPGYRGRDQPQHF
>TRBV5-1
CASSLEAGTLQETQYF
>TRBV29-1
CSVDIGSGYTF
>TRBV11-2
CASSEGDRGVGDTEAFF
>TRBV5-4
CASSHLRTGDPYEQYF
>TRBV25-1
CASSEEGDNQPQHF
>TRBV7-6
CASRTTQDPNTEAFF
>TRBV4-1
CASSQAPTGDEKLFF
>TRBV15
CATSRDGRGREPQHF
>TRBV10-3
CAISEEGGAEGYTF